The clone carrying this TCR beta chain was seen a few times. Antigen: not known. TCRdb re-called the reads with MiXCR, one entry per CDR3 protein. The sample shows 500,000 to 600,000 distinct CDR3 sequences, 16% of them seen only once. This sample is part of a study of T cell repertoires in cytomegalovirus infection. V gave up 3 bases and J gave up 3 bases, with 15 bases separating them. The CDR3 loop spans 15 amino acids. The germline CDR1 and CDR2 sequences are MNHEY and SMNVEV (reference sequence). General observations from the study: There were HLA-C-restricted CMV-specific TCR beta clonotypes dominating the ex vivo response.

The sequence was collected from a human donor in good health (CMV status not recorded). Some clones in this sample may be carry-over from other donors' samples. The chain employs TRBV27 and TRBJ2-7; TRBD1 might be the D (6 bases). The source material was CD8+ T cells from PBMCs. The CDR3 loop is CASSFTGLAYYEQYF. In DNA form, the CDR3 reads TGTGCCAGCAGTTTCACAGGGCTAGCCTACTACGAGCAGTACTTC.